Presented here are 29 T cell receptor beta chains from one specimen sequenced in a study of blood T cell repertoires in COVID-19. Using immunoSEQ multiplex PCR, the repertoire was profiled, and TCRdb retains in-frame clones only, with some absent. The sample lists under 450,000 clones; about 90% were seen once. The sequenced material came from PBMCs or T cells enriched from blood (not recorded which). The receptors come from a woman under 40 who had recovered from COVID-19.

The CDR3 reads CASTRGVPRYGYTF. CDR3 bases: TGTGCCAGTACAAGAGGAGTCCCCCGTTATGGCTACACCTTC. The chain has TRBV19 and TRBJ1-2, with unresolved D. This CDR3 has 14 amino acids. Germline V gene lookup returns CDR1 LNHDA and CDR2 SQIVND (reference sequence). V shed 7 bases and J shed 5 bases, with 17 bases lying between them.

The chain joins TRBV29-1 to TRBJ2-3; 14 bases are a match to TRBD2. The ends lost 6 bases at V and 1 base at J; junction bases unmatched: 6. The CDR3 sequence is 16 residues long. Germline CDR1 and CDR2: SQVTM and ANQGSEA. The CDR3 is CSVTEGLAGGTDTQYF. The CDR3 bases are TGCAGCGTAACCGAGGGACTAGCGGGGGGCACAGATACGCAGTATTTT.

This clone occurred once. This chain joins TRBV10-3 and TRBJ1-6; D is possibly TRBD1 (6 bases). With 2 bases removed from V and 3 bases from J, the gap between germline ends came to 14 bases. The germline CDR1 and CDR2 sequences are ENHRY and SYGVKD. CDR3 length equals 17 residues. CDR3 sequence reads: CAISESPDSRYNSPLHF. CDR3 DNA sequence: TGTGCCATCAGTGAGAGTCCGGACAGCCGCTATAATTCACCCCTCCACTTT.

This clone was observed a handful of times. This chain joins TRBV5-1 and TRBJ2-2, with D perhaps matching TRBD1 (5 bases). Trimming took off 2 bases at V and 1 base at J, with 6 bases between the two ends. The germline V gene encodes CDR1 SGHRS and CDR2 YFSETQ. The CDR3 length is 14 residues. DNA for the CDR3: TGCGCCAGCAGCTTCAGGGTGAACACCGGGGAGCTGTTTTTT. Translated: CASSFRVNTGELFF.

This clone was picked up a small number of times. The J gene is TRBJ2-7, the V gene TRBV2; 9 positions agree with TRBD2. Trimming removed 7 bases from V and 5 bases from J; junction bases left unmatched: 9. CDR1 is SNHLY and CDR2 is FYNNEI in the germline V gene. The CDR3 is made up of 14 amino acids. CDR3 region: CASIVGLAGNEQYF. CDR3 nucleotide sequence: TGTGCCAGCATAGTTGGGCTAGCGGGGAACGAGCAGTACTTC. The entire variable domain, with the rest obtained from reference TRBV2 and TRBJ2-7, is as follows: EPEVTQTPSHQVTQMGQEVILRCVPISNHLYFYWYRQILGQKVEFLVSFYNNEISEKSEIFDDQFSVERPDGSNFTLKIRSTKLEDSAMYFCASIVGLAGNEQYFGPGTRLTVT.

V is TRBV13 and J is TRBJ2-1; 13 nucleotides agree with TRBD2. The CDR3 runs to 21 residues. Germline V gene data show CDR1 as PRHDT and CDR2 as FYEKMQ (reference sequence). Unmatched junction bases numbered 15, after V lost 4 bases and J lost 0 bases. CDR3 in amino acids: CASSYQIWTSGSSSSYNEQFF. The CDR3 DNA is TGTGCCAGCAGCTATCAGATATGGACTAGCGGGAGCTCCTCCTCCTACAATGAGCAGTTCTTC.

CDR3 sequence: CAWSPIRGTEAFF. The CDR3, as DNA: TGTGCCTGGAGTCCGATAAGAGGGACTGAAGCTTTCTTT. The gene calls are TRBV30 and TRBJ1-1; D is undetermined. Germline V gives CDR1 GTSNPN, CDR2 SVGIG (reference sequence). Trimming shortened V by 2 bases and J by 5 bases, and 12 bases separated the two germline ends. The CDR3 is 13 residues long.

V gene TRBV20-1 combines with J gene TRBJ1-1, with no clear D. Trimming pared 3 bases from V and 5 bases from J, leaving 13 bases between. CDR1 and CDR2 from the germline V gene are DFQATT and SNEGSKA (reference sequence). The CDR3 totals 13 residues. The CDR3 DNA reads as TGCAGTGCTAGTCCCCAGGTAGATACTGAAGCTTTCTTT. Its protein is CSASPQVDTEAFF.

This sequence joins TRBV6-1 and TRBJ1-1, with D unclear. V lost 3 bases to trimming and J lost 1 base, with 18 bases between them. The CDR3 is made up of 17 amino acids. Germline loops: CDR1 MNHNS, CDR2 SASEGT. CDR3 loop: CASSDLALASANTEAFF. The CDR3 nucleotides are TGTGCCAGCAGTGATCTTGCCCTAGCGAGCGCGAACACTGAAGCTTTCTTT.

The chain couples TRBV6-1 to TRBJ2-7; 8 bases are a match to TRBD1. CDR1 is MNHNS and CDR2 is SASEGT in the germline V gene. CDR3 length: 18 residues. After removal of 3 bases from V and 1 base from J, the junction contained 14 bases not matched to a gene. CDR3 amino acids: CASSERITGTGGSYEQYF. CDR3 coding DNA: TGTGCCAGCAGTGAGCGTATTACCGGGACAGGTGGTTCCTACGAGCAGTACTTC.

This chain connects TRBV27 to TRBJ1-1, with D uncertain. V was pared by 6 bases and J by 1 base, with 6 bases between. The germline gives CDR1 MNHEY, CDR2 SMNVEV (reference sequence). The CDR3 has 12 residues. CDR3 nucleotide sequence: TGTGCCAGCAGGGGCGAGAACACTGAAGCTTTCTTT. Translated, it gives CASRGENTEAFF.

The table lists this clone with a count of one. The V and J genes are TRBV5-1 and TRBJ2-2; D is possibly TRBD1 (5 bases). Trimming shortened V by 0 bases and J by 2 bases, and 14 bases separated the two germline ends. CDR3 length equals 17 residues. Per germline, CDR1 SGHRS and CDR2 YFSETQ. The CDR3 sequence: CASSLASRWGNTGELFF. CDR3 DNA sequence: TGCGCCAGCAGCTTGGCCTCCAGGTGGGGCAACACCGGGGAGCTGTTTTTT.

The CDR3 DNA reads as TGCATCTTCCAGGGCGACGGTGAAGCTTTCTTT. Protein product: CIFQGDGEAFF. V and J are TRBV29-1 and TRBJ1-1; D is perhaps TRBD1 (5 bases). CDR1 SQVTM and CDR2 ANQGSEA come from the germline V gene. This CDR3 has 11 residues.

Only a few counts were recorded for this clone. The rearrangement links TRBV18 to TRBJ1-1; D is ambiguous. The CDR3 consists of 14 residues. The germline V and J ends were trimmed by 8 bases and 3 bases, with 16 bases remaining between them. In germline, CDR1 is KGHSH, CDR2 LQKENI. The CDR3 sequence is CASGGPTRDTEAFF. In DNA form, the CDR3 reads TGTGCCAGCGGAGGACCGACGCGGGACACTGAAGCTTTCTTT.

This chain joins TRBV4-2 and TRBJ1-2; possible D gene TRBD1, 6 bases. The V and J ends lost 4 bases and 4 bases respectively, with 16 bases between them. CDR1 LGHNA and CDR2 YNFKEQ come from the germline V gene. The CDR3 is made up of 15 amino acids. The CDR3 protein is CASSPPGRGGYGYTF. The DNA for the CDR3 is TGTGCCAGCAGCCCTCCGGGCAGAGGGGGCTATGGCTACACCTTC.

This clone was observed a handful of times. The chain has TRBV6-4 and TRBJ1-2, with 7 nucleotides matching TRBD1. V trimming: 4 bases; J trimming: 8 bases; junction bases outside the gene matches: 4. The CDR3 has 12 amino acids. Germline values: CDR1 MRHNA, CDR2 SNTAGT. Here the CDR3 DNA reads TGTGCCAGCAGTGGACAGGGTTGGGGCTACACCTTC. The encoded protein is CASSGQGWGYTF.

The chain combines TRBV6-1 with TRBJ1-4; possible D gene TRBD1, 6 bases. Germline loops: CDR1 MNHNS, CDR2 SASEGT. V was shortened by 1 base and J by 8 bases, with 11 bases between the two germline ends. The CDR3 covers 14 residues. CDR3 bases: TGTGCCAGCAGTGAAGACAGGGTCAACGAAAAACTGTTTTTT. It specifies CASSEDRVNEKLFF.

The chain carries TRBV5-4 and TRBJ2-2; perhaps TRBD2 as D (6 bases). Trimming took 0 bases from V and 2 from J, leaving 11 bases between them. This CDR3 has 16 residues. CDR1 is SGHNT and CDR2 is YYREEE in the germline V gene (reference sequence). CDR3 in DNA: TGTGCCAGCAGCTTGGTAGGAGGGGCTAACACCGGGGAGCTGTTTTTT. Protein: CASSLVGGANTGELFF.

This clone was seen a few times. The chain employs TRBV9 and TRBJ1-4, with 8 bases lining up with TRBD1. This CDR3 spans 15 amino acids. The germline CDR1 and CDR2 sequences are SGDLS and YYNGEE. V lost 3 bases to trimming and J lost 7 bases; unmatched junction nucleotides: 8. This CDR3 is CASSARQGHGEKLFF. The CDR3 region has the DNA TGTGCCAGCAGCGCACGACAGGGGCACGGTGAAAAACTGTTTTTT.

The chain combines TRBV18 with TRBJ2-1; 8 bases line up with TRBD2. There are 17 residues in the CDR3. V dropped 0 bases and J dropped 5; count of bases not matched to a gene: 9. Germline CDR1 and CDR2: KGHSH and LQKENI. In DNA form, the CDR3 reads TGTGCCAGCTCACCACCGGGGGGCGGGAGGTCCCACAATGAGCAGTTCTTC. Translating it yields CASSPPGGGRSHNEQFF.

In the case of this clone: The sample carries other DNA sequences with the same CDR3. The chain employs TRBV2 and TRBJ2-1, with D maybe TRBD1 (6 bases). V shed 9 bases and J shed 6 bases, with 6 bases lying between them. The CDR3 contains 10 residues. Germline values: CDR1 SNHLY, CDR2 FYNNEI. The CDR3, as DNA: TGTGCCAGACAGGGCAATGAGCAGTTCTTC. Translated: CARQGNEQFF. Filled out from reference TRBV2 and TRBJ2-1, the complete variable domain reads EPEVTQTPSHQVTQMGQEVILRCVPISNHLYFYWYRQILGQKVEFLVSFYNNEISEKSEIFDDQFSVERPDGSNFTLKIRSTKLEDSAMYFCARQGNEQFFGPGTRLTVL.

The V gene is TRBV11-3, the J gene TRBJ2-1; D is uncertain. V shed 3 bases and J shed 0 bases, with 6 bases lying between them. Germline values: CDR1 SGHNT, CDR2 YENEEA. This CDR3 has 14 amino acids. The CDR3: CASSFSVSYNEQFF. The CDR3 nucleotides are TGTGCCAGCAGCTTTAGTGTCTCCTACAATGAGCAGTTCTTC.

The count of this clone is one. The chain employs TRBV7-8 and TRBJ2-3; TRBD2 aligns across 10 bases. The germline CDR1 and CDR2 sequences are SGHVS and FQNEAQ. This CDR3 is built from 18 residues. V lost 4 bases to trimming and J lost 5 bases; unmatched junction nucleotides: 15. The CDR3 DNA follows: TGTGCCAGCAGCTCCCACTATATGGGAAGCGGGGGGGGAGATACGCAGTATTTT. This translates into CASSSHYMGSGGGDTQYF.

CDR3 protein: CASSFGGKNTEAFF. In nucleotides, the CDR3 is TGTGCCAGCAGCTTCGGGGGAAAGAACACTGAAGCTTTCTTT. The chain is built from TRBV7-9 and TRBJ1-1; perhaps TRBD1 as D (5 bases). CDR3 size: 14 residues. The V end lost 3 bases, the J end lost 1 base, and 9 bases lay between the germline ends. Germline lookup yields CDR1 SEHNR and CDR2 FQNEAQ (reference sequence). The full variable domain, its missing parts supplied by reference TRBV7-9 and TRBJ1-1, is DTGVSQNPRHKITKRGQNVTFRCDPISEHNRLYWYRQTLGQGPEFLTYFQNEAQLEKSRLLSDRFSAERPKGSFSTLEIQRTEQGDSAMYLCASSFGGKNTEAFFGQGTRLTVV.

This sequence joins TRBV20-1 and TRBJ2-7, with 8 positions matching TRBD2. This CDR3 region has 13 residues. CDR1 is DFQATT and CDR2 is SNEGSKA in the germline V gene (reference sequence). J lost 4 bases, V lost 3 bases, and 5 bases had no gene match. The CDR3 sequence: CSASREGKYEQYF. The CDR3 DNA follows: TGCAGTGCTAGTCGGGAGGGGAAGTACGAGCAGTACTTC.

In its sample, this clone was seen once. Its ends do not fully match the called genes, so a read error is possible. This sample also contains other DNA sequences that code for the same CDR3. V and J are TRBV7-2 and TRBJ2-1; D perhaps matches TRBD2 (5 bases). CDR3 length equals 14 residues. The V gene's germline CDR1 is SGHTA and CDR2 FQGNSA. DNA of the CDR3: TGTGCCAGCAGCTTTTCTCTGTTCGGGAATGAACAGTTCTTC. This sequence encodes CASSFSLFGNEQFF.

This clone was detected a few times. The rearrangement joins TRBV7-2 to TRBJ2-7, with TRBD2 as a possible D gene (6 bases). V lost 4 bases to trimming and J lost 7 bases, with 14 bases between them. The CDR3 is made up of 13 amino acids. CDR1 is SGHTA and CDR2 is FQGNSA in the germline V gene. The CDR3 loop reads CASSSSSVGEQYF. For the CDR3, the DNA is TGTGCCAGCAGCTCATCTAGCGTGGGTGAGCAGTACTTC.

The chain combines TRBV18 with TRBJ1-1; 7 bases line up with TRBD1. J lost 5 bases, V lost 2 bases, and 5 bases had no gene match. The germline gives CDR1 KGHSH, CDR2 LQKENI. There are 14 residues in the CDR3. CDR3 protein: CASSPVGGETEAFF. Written as DNA, the CDR3 is TGTGCCAGCTCACCAGTAGGGGGCGAAACTGAAGCTTTCTTT.

This chain links TRBV2 with TRBJ2-3; D remains unclear. V lost 7 bases and J 5 bases, leaving 10 bases between the germline ends. The CDR3 spans 12 residues. In germline, CDR1 is SNHLY, CDR2 FYNNEI. The CDR3 region is CASKRAGDTQYF. The CDR3 DNA reads as TGTGCCAGCAAGCGTGCTGGAGATACGCAGTATTTT.